The 16 T cell receptor beta chains below come from one sample, sequenced in a study of patients and donors after allogeneic stem cell transplantation. TCRdb called the RT-PCR reads again in MiXCR, with one record for every CDR3 protein. This repertoire shows about 160,000 distinct CDR3 sequences, roughly 24% found once; its top ten account for around 26%. Sequencing used blood, either unsorted or a sorted T cell fraction (not recorded which). The receptors shown here come from a human donor who was either an allogeneic HSCT recipient or a stem cell or donor lymphocyte infusion donor (not recorded which). It is not recorded whose cells these are; they may come from a transplant donor.

This clonotype was observed many times. J is TRBJ1-3 and V is TRBV5-1; D uncertain. Trimming shortened V by 3 bases and J by 3 bases, and 16 bases separated the two germline ends. CDR3 length: 16 residues. Looked up from germline, CDR1 is SGHRS and CDR2 is YFSETQ. Written as DNA, the CDR3 is TGCGCCAGCAGCTCTTACCCTAGTGTTGGTGGAAACACCATATATTTT. Its protein is CASSSYPSVGGNTIYF.

This clonotype has a handful of counts. The chain uses TRBV5-1 and TRBJ1-5; D is uncertain. The CDR3 contains 14 residues. V was pared by 3 bases and J by 4 bases, with 11 bases between. Looked up from germline, CDR1 is SGHRS and CDR2 is YFSETQ. The CDR3 bases are TGCGCCAGCAGCTCCGACGGACCGAATCAGCCCCAGCATTTT. Its protein is CASSSDGPNQPQHF.

This clonotype was counted a few times. This chain links TRBV6-5 with TRBJ1-1; possibly TRBD1 for D (6 bases). V was clipped by 6 bases and J by 1 base, with 18 bases between them. The CDR3 contains 16 residues. Germline assignment: CDR1 MNHEY and CDR2 SVGAGI. The CDR3, as DNA: TGTGCCAGCAGCCTCGACAGAACAGGGACGAACACTGAAGCTTTCTTT. Translating it yields CASSLDRTGTNTEAFF.

V is TRBV25-1 and J is TRBJ2-5; no definite D call. Trimming stripped 0 bases from V and 1 base from J, with 12 bases between. In germline, CDR1 is MGHDK, CDR2 SYGVNS. The CDR3 extends over 16 amino acids. The CDR3 DNA reads TGTGCCAGCAGTGAATATTTCCCGTCCCCCCAAGAGACCCAGTACTTC. Amino acids: CASSEYFPSPQETQYF.

This clonotype was detected many times. The rearrangement links TRBV6-5 to TRBJ1-2, with D hard to call. From germline, CDR1 is MNHEY and CDR2 SVGAGI. There are 16 residues in the CDR3. Trimming removed 5 bases from V and 1 base from J, with 17 bases in between. The CDR3 DNA reads as TGTGCCAGCAGTCTTCGAAAATTGACTGATAACTATGGCTACACCTTC. Protein product: CASSLRKLTDNYGYTF.

The chain employs TRBV19 and TRBJ2-7; TRBD2 matches at 10 bases. Germline V CDR1 and CDR2: LNHDA, SQIVND (reference sequence). This CDR3 contains 15 residues. Trimming removed 5 bases from V and 2 bases from J; junction bases left unmatched: 6. DNA of the CDR3: TGTGCCAGTAGTCCTAGCGGGAGCTACCCCTACGAGCAGTACTTC. Translated, it gives CASSPSGSYPYEQYF. Complete variable domain (other parts from reference TRBV19 and TRBJ2-7): DGGITQSPKYLFRKEGQNVTLSCEQNLNHDAMYWYRQDPGQGLRLIYYSQIVNDFQKGDIAEGYSVSREKKESFPLTVTSAQKNPTAFYLCASSPSGSYPYEQYFGPGTRLTVT.

This clonotype was seen more than once but under ten times. The chain links TRBV6-5 to TRBJ1-5, with 11 bases matching TRBD1. The CDR3 is 15 amino acids. The J segment lost 3 bases and the V segment lost 6 bases, leaving 4 bases of the junction unmatched. CDR1 is MNHEY, CDR2 SVGAGI, per germline. This chain's CDR3 is CASSPDRGLNQPQHF. The DNA for the CDR3 is TGTGCCAGCAGCCCGGACAGGGGGCTCAATCAGCCCCAGCATTTT.

This clonotype was observed a few times. As DNA, the CDR3 is TGTGCCAGCAGCCAAGCGGAACTAACAGACGCTTTCTTT. Encoded protein: CASSQAELTDAFF. J is TRBJ1-1 and V is TRBV4-2; D not certain. V was cut by 1 base and J by 11 bases, with 14 bases left in between. The CDR3 covers 13 residues. The germline V gene has CDR1 LGHNA and CDR2 YNFKEQ.

The CDR3 is CASSNRLHSNQPQHF. Here the CDR3 DNA reads TGTGCCAGCAGCAATCGGCTTCATAGCAATCAGCCCCAGCATTTT. The chain links TRBV21-1 to TRBJ1-5. TRBV21-1 represents a pseudogene. The CDR3 runs to 15 residues.

This clonotype came up once. The chain uses TRBV7-2 and TRBJ1-4; 9 bases fit TRBD1. The V gene end was trimmed by 1 base and the J gene end by 10 bases; junction bases not matched to a gene: 13. The CDR3 covers 17 residues. Germline lookup yields CDR1 SGHTA and CDR2 FQGNSA. The CDR3 bases are TGTGCCAGCAGCTTAGAAGCGGGGACAGGGAAGTTGGTAAAACTGTTTTTT. Translation gives CASSLEAGTGKLVKLFF. Supplemented by reference TRBV7-2 and TRBJ1-4, the full variable domain reads GAGVSQSPSNKVTEKGKDVELRCDPISGHTALYWYRQSLGQGLEFLIYFQGNSAPDKSGLPSDRFSAERTGGSVSTLTIQRTQQEDSAVYLCASSLEAGTGKLVKLFFGSGTQLSVL.

This clonotype has a count of ten or more. This sequence joins TRBV2 and TRBJ1-1, with no clear D. The germline V and J ends were trimmed by 4 bases and 1 base, with 10 bases remaining between them. Germline-derived CDR1 and CDR2 are SNHLY and FYNNEI. This CDR3 has 14 amino acids. The chain's CDR3 is CASSGAGWNTEAFF. The CDR3 DNA sequence: TGTGCCAGCAGTGGGGCCGGCTGGAACACTGAAGCTTTCTTT.

This rearrangement joins TRBV10-3 to TRBJ1-1, with D perhaps matching TRBD1 (5 bases). Trimming cost V 8 bases and J 0 bases, with 7 bases left between them. Germline V gene lookup returns CDR1 ENHRY and CDR2 SYGVKD. There are 12 residues in the CDR3. The CDR3 DNA sequence: TGTGCCATCGGGGCCTTGAACACTGAAGCTTTCTTT. This sequence encodes CAIGALNTEAFF.

The rearrangement joins TRBV7-8 to TRBJ1-4; D remains ambiguous. The CDR3 runs 13 residues. CDR1 is SGHVS, CDR2 FQNEAQ, per germline. V shed 2 bases and J shed 8 bases, with 9 bases lying between them. CDR3 loop: CASSLKAKEKLFF. CDR3 coding DNA: TGTGCCAGCAGCTTAAAGGCAAAAGAAAAACTGTTTTTT.

This clonotype came up a few times. The chain is built from TRBV29-1 and TRBJ2-5; TRBD1 is a possible D gene (5 bases). Trimming took off 3 bases at V and 5 bases at J, with 13 bases between the two ends. The V gene's germline CDR1 is SQVTM and CDR2 ANQGSEA. CDR3 size: 13 residues. CDR3 coding DNA: TGCAGCGTTGATTCGACAGTTAGGGAGACCCAGTACTTC. Amino acids: CSVDSTVRETQYF. The full variable domain, with the rest looked up from reference TRBV29-1 and TRBJ2-5, is SAVISQKPSRDICQRGTSLTIQCQVDSQVTMMFWYRQQPGQSLTLIATANQGSEATYESGFVIDKFPISRPNLTFSTLTVSNMSPEDSSIYLCSVDSTVRETQYFGPGTRLLVL.

This clonotype was detected a few times. The CDR3 sequence is CASSSKSSYNSPLHF. In nucleotides, the CDR3 is TGTGCCAGCAGCTCTAAAAGCTCCTATAATTCACCCCTCCACTTT. The rearrangement uses TRBV7-6 and TRBJ1-6; D not resolved. This CDR3 region has 15 residues. The V gene lost 4 bases and the J gene lost 0 bases, with 7 bases spanning the gap. Germline-derived CDR1 and CDR2 are SGHVS and FNYEAQ.

V usage is TRBV29-1 and J usage is TRBJ2-3; the D is unclear. This CDR3 has 11 residues. Trimming pared 8 bases from V and 2 bases from J, leaving 8 bases between. Germline V gives CDR1 SQVTM, CDR2 ANQGSEA. The CDR3 protein is CSTSYTDTQYF. In DNA form, the CDR3 reads TGCAGCACGTCATACACAGATACGCAGTATTTT.